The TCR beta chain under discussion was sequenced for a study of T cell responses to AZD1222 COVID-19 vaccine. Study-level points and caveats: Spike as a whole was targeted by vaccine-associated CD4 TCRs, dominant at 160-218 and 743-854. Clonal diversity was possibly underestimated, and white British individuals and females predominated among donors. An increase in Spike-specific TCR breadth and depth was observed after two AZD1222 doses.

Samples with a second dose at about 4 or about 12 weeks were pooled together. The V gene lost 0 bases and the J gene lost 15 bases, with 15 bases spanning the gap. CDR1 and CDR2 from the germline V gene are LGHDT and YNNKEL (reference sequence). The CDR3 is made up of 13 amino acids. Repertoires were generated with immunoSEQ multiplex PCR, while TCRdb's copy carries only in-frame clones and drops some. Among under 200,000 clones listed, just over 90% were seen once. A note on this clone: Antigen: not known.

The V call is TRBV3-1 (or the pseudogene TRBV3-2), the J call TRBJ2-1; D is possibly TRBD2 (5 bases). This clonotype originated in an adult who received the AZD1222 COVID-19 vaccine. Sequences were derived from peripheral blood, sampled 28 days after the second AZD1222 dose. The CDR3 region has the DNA TGTGCCAGCAGCCAAGAAGCCCTCCGGGGAATGTTCTTC. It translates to CASSQEALRGMFF.